The present T cell receptor beta chain was sequenced within a study of cytomegalovirus exposure and HLA in healthy donors. The study, taken as a whole, reports: Most TCR sequences were uncommon, yet certain public TCRs appeared in many donors. Analysis was carried out at a later point, and it linked a missense DCLRE1C variant to TCR beta V- and J-gene trimming.

V was pared by 10 bases and J by 6 bases, with 10 bases of the junction left unmatched. The V gene's germline CDR1 is ENHRY and CDR2 SYGVKD. This CDR3 region has 13 residues. Comments on this clone: Its antigen is not identified.

This PCR relied on a set of 60 Vbeta primers and 13 Jbeta primers. The assay was immunoSEQ multiplex PCR, and TCRdb's table has in-frame clones only and misses some. The data hold 77,000 or so clones, with over 70% observed a single time. V is TRBV10-3 and J is TRBJ2-3, with 7 bases lining up with TRBD1. Sequenced input: PBMCs. The receptor comes from a woman between 40 and 50 years old in good health and CMV-seronegative. CDR3 protein: CASSGQIVDTQYF. In DNA form, the CDR3 reads TGTGCCAGTTCGGGACAGATCGTTGATACGCAGTATTTT.